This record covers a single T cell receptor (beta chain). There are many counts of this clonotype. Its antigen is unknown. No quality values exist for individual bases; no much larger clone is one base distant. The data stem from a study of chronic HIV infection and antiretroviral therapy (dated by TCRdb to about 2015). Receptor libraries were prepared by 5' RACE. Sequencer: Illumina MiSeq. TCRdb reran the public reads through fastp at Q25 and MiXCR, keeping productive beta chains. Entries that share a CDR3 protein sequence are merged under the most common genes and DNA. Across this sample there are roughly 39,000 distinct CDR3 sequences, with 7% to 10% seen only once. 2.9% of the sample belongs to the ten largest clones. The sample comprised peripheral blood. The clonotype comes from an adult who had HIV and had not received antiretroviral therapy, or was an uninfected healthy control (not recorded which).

Read as DNA, the sequence is TGTGCCAGCAGCCATAGCGGGAGGGCCTACGAGCAGTACTTC. It encodes CASSHSGRAYEQYF. In this chain, TRBV7-9 is recombined with TRBJ2-7; 11 bases in between match TRBD2. V is cut back by 5 bases and J by 2 bases, with 2 bases in the junction unmatched. Based on the germline V gene (reference sequence), the CDR1 and CDR2 sequences are SEHNR and FQNEAQ. From cysteine to phenylalanine, the CDR3 is 14 amino acids long. Only the CDR3 portion is preserved as DNA: 42 bases, with reading frame beginning at the first base.